Presented here are 15 T cell receptor beta chains from one specimen sequenced in a study of CD8 T cells in Susac syndrome. Reverse transcription of about 0.45 to 1 ug RNA was performed with random hexamers. MiXCR was run by TCRdb on the immunoSEQ multiplex PCR reads, yielding one entry per CDR3 protein. The data hold roughly 180,000 distinct CDR3 sequences, with around 94% observed a single time. The sample consisted of CD4+ T cells from PBMCs. These receptor sequences come from a human donor in good health.

The rearrangement links TRBV5-1 to TRBJ2-7, with 12 bases lining up with TRBD2. V gave up 0 bases and J gave up 5 bases; unmatched junction bases: 0. Germline values: CDR1 SGHRS, CDR2 YFSETQ. CDR3 size: 14 residues. The CDR3 DNA follows: TGCGCCAGCAGCTTGGGGACTAGCGGGGACGAGCAGTACTTC. This codes for CASSLGTSGDEQYF.

The chain combines TRBV27 with TRBJ1-2, with a weak D call TRBD1 (5 bases). This CDR3 spans 15 amino acids. Germline values: CDR1 MNHEY, CDR2 SMNVEV (reference sequence). The ends were cut back, 5 bases at V and 4 bases at J, with 17 bases in the middle. In DNA, the CDR3 is TGTGCCAGCAGTGGACTAGGGACCGTCGGCTATGGCTACACCTTC. The encoded protein is CASSGLGTVGYGYTF.

The chain combines TRBV20-1 with TRBJ2-5, with TRBD2 identical over 11 bases. V lost 0 bases, J lost 5 bases, and 8 bases stayed unmatched. In germline, CDR1 is DFQATT, CDR2 SNEGSKA (reference sequence). There are 16 residues in the CDR3. The CDR3 nucleotides read TGCAGTGCTAGAGATGAGACTAGCGGGGAAGGGGAGACCCAGTACTTC. Amino acids: CSARDETSGEGETQYF.

The chain joins TRBV18 to TRBJ2-7; D unclear. The germline V and J ends were trimmed by 2 bases and 6 bases, with 14 bases remaining between them. The CDR3 spans 14 residues. Germline CDR1 KGHSH, CDR2 LQKENI. The CDR3 DNA reads as TGTGCCAGCTCACCAGGTGGAACGGGTCGCGAGCAGTACTTC. It is translated as CASSPGGTGREQYF.

The V call is TRBV5-4, the J call TRBJ2-1, with D possibly TRBD1 on 6 matching bases. CDR1 is SGHNT, CDR2 YYREEE, per germline (reference sequence). V lost 0 bases and J lost 7, with 14 bases in between. This CDR3 contains 15 residues. CDR3 nucleotides: TGTGCCAGCAGCTTGGTTTCAGGGGCGCGAAATGAGCAGTTCTTC. Translated, it gives CASSLVSGARNEQFF. Complete variable domain (other parts from reference TRBV5-4 and TRBJ2-1): ETGVTQSPTHLIKTRGQQVTLRCSSQSGHNTVSWYQQALGQGPQFIFQYYREEENGRGNFPPRFSGLQFPNYSSELNVNALELDDSALYLCASSLVSGARNEQFFGPGTRLTVL.

V gene TRBV7-3 combines with J gene TRBJ2-1, with 12 positions matching TRBD2. Trimming removed 2 bases from V and 4 bases from J; junction bases left unmatched: 3. The CDR3 length is 16 residues. In germline, CDR1 is SGHTA, CDR2 FQGTGA. This chain's CDR3 is CASSLLGTSGYNEQFF. DNA of the CDR3: TGTGCCAGCAGCTTACTCGGGACTAGCGGGTACAATGAGCAGTTCTTC.

The V and J genes are TRBV20-1 and TRBJ2-5; 9 bases line up with TRBD2. The CDR3 is made up of 15 amino acids. The junction had 8 bases not matched to a gene; V was cut back by 0 bases and J by 6 bases. The V gene's germline CDR1 is DFQATT and CDR2 SNEGSKA (reference sequence). The chain's CDR3 is CSARDGGGVVKTQYF. In nucleotides, the CDR3 is TGCAGTGCTAGAGATGGCGGGGGGGTCGTGAAGACCCAGTACTTC.

This chain's CDR3 is CASSGRTYGYTF. The DNA for the CDR3 is TGTGCCAGTAGTGGACGGACCTATGGCTACACCTTC. The rearrangement uses TRBV19 and TRBJ1-2; D uncertain. Trimming took 5 bases from V and 4 from J, leaving 8 bases between them. The CDR3 spans 12 residues. Germline CDR1 reads LNHDA; CDR2 reads SQIVND (reference sequence).

The V and J genes are TRBV20-1 and TRBJ1-5, with D uncertain. The CDR3 contains 13 residues. Trimming left V 1 base short and J 4 bases short, with 8 bases between. Germline values: CDR1 DFQATT, CDR2 SNEGSKA (reference sequence). CDR3 amino acids: CSARVRENQPQHF. In DNA, the CDR3 is TGCAGTGCTAGAGTACGAGAAAATCAGCCCCAGCATTTT.

The chain links TRBV3-1 to TRBJ1-6; D perhaps matches TRBD1 (5 bases). The CDR3 runs to 14 residues. V dropped 3 bases and J dropped 7 bases, with 10 bases sitting between them. Germline CDR1 and CDR2: LGHDT and YNNKEL (reference sequence). DNA for the CDR3: TGTGCCAGCAGCCAGGGGACTGAGAATTCACCCCTCCACTTT. Translation: CASSQGTENSPLHF.

The chain joins TRBV20-1 to TRBJ1-3, with 7 bases matching TRBD1. The V gene's germline CDR1 is DFQATT and CDR2 SNEGSKA (reference sequence). The CDR3 totals 15 residues. The V and J ends lost 1 base and 2 bases, in that order; junction bases with no gene match: 5. CDR3 sequence reads: CSARVRQGAGNTIYF. DNA of the CDR3: TGCAGTGCTAGAGTCCGACAGGGAGCTGGAAACACCATATATTTT.

This chain uses TRBV9 with TRBJ1-1; D might be TRBD1 (5 bases). Germline V lookup: CDR1 SGDLS, CDR2 YYNGEE. This CDR3 spans 15 amino acids. The V gene lost 0 bases and the J gene lost 5 bases, with 14 bases spanning the gap. CDR3 nucleotide sequence: TGTGCCAGCAGCGTAGACGCAGGGTCGGGGACTGAAGCTTTCTTT. It codes for CASSVDAGSGTEAFF.

This clonotype was found once. The chain links TRBV15 to TRBJ2-3; a possible D gene is TRBD2 (7 bases). CDR3 size: 15 residues. Trimming removed 2 bases from V and 0 bases from J, with 9 bases in between. CDR1 is LNHNV and CDR2 is YYDKDF in the germline V gene (reference sequence). CDR3 sequence: CATSRRGGSTDTQYF. Here the CDR3 DNA reads TGTGCCACCAGCAGAAGGGGGGGAAGCACAGATACGCAGTATTTT.

This clonotype was observed once. The chain carries TRBV6-2 or TRBV6-3 and TRBJ2-5, with TRBD1 as a possible D gene (6 bases). In germline, CDR1 is MNHEY, CDR2 SVGEGT. V lost 5 bases to trimming and J lost 3 bases, with 10 bases between them. The CDR3 runs 13 residues. The CDR3 region has the DNA TGTGCCAGCAGTAACAGGGCAGAAGAGACCCAGTACTTC. It specifies CASSNRAEETQYF.

The genes are TRBV19 and TRBJ2-3; D unresolved. CDR3 size: 15 residues. V was clipped by 2 bases and J by 2 bases, with 11 bases between them. The germline CDR1 and CDR2 sequences are LNHDA and SQIVND (reference sequence). CDR3 sequence (DNA): TGTGCCAGTAGTATAAATCAAGGCTACACAGATACGCAGTATTTT. This encodes CASSINQGYTDTQYF. Drawing the rest from reference TRBV19 and TRBJ2-3, the complete variable domain is DGGITQSPKYLFRKEGQNVTLSCEQNLNHDAMYWYRQDPGQGLRLIYYSQIVNDFQKGDIAEGYSVSREKKESFPLTVTSAQKNPTAFYLCASSINQGYTDTQYFGPGTRLTVL.